One sample yielded the 2 T cell receptor beta chains listed below, sequenced in a study of blood T cell repertoires in COVID-19. The repertoire was sequenced with immunoSEQ multiplex PCR; TCRdb's copy has only in-frame clones and lacks some. The sample shows about 180,000 clones, 80% to 90% of them seen only once. The sequenced sample was PBMCs or T cells enriched from blood (not recorded which). These receptors were taken from a woman between 18 and 29 years old who had recovered from COVID-19.

This clone turned up a few times. The CDR3 coding sequence is TGTGCCATCAGTGCCTCCGGACAGGCCTACGAGCAGTACTTC. Translating it yields CAISASGQAYEQYF. The chain combines TRBV10-3 with TRBJ2-7, with 7 bases lining up with TRBD1. Germline-derived CDR1 and CDR2 are ENHRY and SYGVKD. This CDR3 region has 14 residues. V gave up 4 bases and J gave up 2 bases; unmatched junction bases: 5.

In nucleotides, the CDR3 is TGTGCCAGCAGCTTAGGGGACAGGTCCGGGACCCAGTACTTC. Its protein product is CASSLGDRSGTQYF. J is TRBJ2-5 and V is TRBV7-2; 8 positions match TRBD1. Germline V gene lookup returns CDR1 SGHTA and CDR2 FQGNSA. V shed 1 base and J 7 bases; nucleotides not matched to a gene: 5. The CDR3 covers 14 residues.